A selection of T cell receptor beta chains follows, all from one sample in a study of Ad26.COV2.S vaccination and SARS-CoV-2 variants. Data came from immunoSEQ multiplex PCR; TCRdb stores just in-frame clones and leaves some out. Found here are 380,000 or so clones, approximately 86% of them singletons; the top ten hold roughly 10%. The source was peripheral blood, collected in a trial of Ad26.COV2.S vaccine versus placebo. These receptors originate from a person aged 18 to 65 who received the Ad26.COV2.S COVID-19 vaccine or a placebo. CDR3s include the opening cysteine and the closing phenylalanine or tryptophan. A D gene is named only where the DNA matches it firmly. Clone size is shown for a subset of rows, as once, few, many or a class of expanded clone.

clone size	J gene	D gene	V gene	CDR3 protein	CDR3 DNA
.	TRBJ2-2	.	TRBV5-1	CASSGFLSTGELFF	TGCGCCAGCAGCGGTTTCCTTTCCACCGGGGAGCTGTTTTTT
once	TRBJ2-1	.	TRBV5-1	CASSLVGAREQFF	TGCGCCAGCAGCTTGGTCGGGGCAAGGGAGCAGTTCTTC
.	TRBJ2-1	.	TRBV12-3/TRBV12-4	CASSFRSGNEQFF	TGTGCCAGCAGTTTTAGGTCAGGCAATGAGCAGTTCTTC
few	TRBJ2-2	.	TRBV7-9	CASSSGLANTGELFF	TGTGCCAGCAGCTCAGGACTGGCGAACACCGGGGAGCTGTTTTTT
.	TRBJ1-1	TRBD1	TRBV11-3	CASSLDGQVDTEAFF	TGTGCCAGCAGCTTAGATGGACAGGTCGACACTGAAGCTTTCTTT
.	TRBJ1-5	.	TRBV28	CASRRGGWGGNQPQHF	TGTGCCAGCAGGCGGGGTGGTTGGGGGGGCAATCAGCCCCAGCATTTT
.	TRBJ2-7	TRBD2	TRBV7-2	CASSFVGTSGRGEQYF	TGTGCCAGCAGCTTCGTCGGGACTAGCGGACGGGGCGAGCAGTACTTC
.	TRBJ1-6	TRBD1	TRBV28	CASKGQGQASPLHF	TGTGCCAGCAAAGGACAGGGACAGGCTTCACCCCTCCACTTT
.	TRBJ1-5	.	TRBV11-2	CASSPLRASNQPQHF	TGTGCCAGCAGCCCGCTTAGAGCTAGCAATCAGCCCCAGCATTTT
.	TRBJ1-5	.	TRBV11-2	CASSSTSGPSNQPQHF	TGTGCCAGCAGCTCAACGAGCGGTCCTTCCAATCAGCCCCAGCATTTT
few	TRBJ1-2	.	TRBV3-1/TRBV3-2	CASSQGFYGYTF	TGTGCCAGCAGTCAGGGTTTCTATGGCTACACCTTC
.	TRBJ2-1	.	TRBV24-1	CATRGVVNNEQFF	TGTGCCACCAGGGGTGTGGTCAACAATGAGCAGTTCTTC
.	TRBJ2-1	TRBD1	TRBV3-1/TRBV3-2	CASSQVQGGYNEQFF	TGTGCCAGCAGCCAAGTACAGGGGGGCTACAATGAGCAGTTCTTC
.	TRBJ2-7	.	TRBV28	CASNLGQGYEQYF	TGTGCCAGCAACCTTGGGCAGGGGTACGAGCAGTACTTC
.	TRBJ2-5	TRBD2	TRBV9	CASSPRLAGRGETQYF	TGTGCCAGCAGCCCCCGACTAGCGGGGAGGGGGGAGACCCAGTACTTC
.	TRBJ1-1	TRBD1	TRBV18	CASSKAGTGNTEAFF	TGTGCCAGCTCAAAAGCCGGGACAGGGAACACTGAAGCTTTCTTT
.	TRBJ2-5	TRBD2	TRBV2	CASSEGTSGGAWETQYF	TGTGCCAGCAGTGAAGGGACTAGCGGGGGGGCTTGGGAGACCCAGTACTTC
.	TRBJ2-3	TRBD2	TRBV23-1	CASSQEESGADTQYF	TGCGCCAGCAGTCAAGAGGAGAGCGGGGCAGATACGCAGTATTTT
.	TRBJ1-5	.	TRBV7-2	CASSLGGSYSNQPQHF	TGTGCCAGCAGCTTAGGGGGGAGCTATAGCAATCAGCCCCAGCATTTT
.	TRBJ2-5	.	TRBV11-2	CASSLMGILQETQYF	TGTGCCAGCAGCTTAATGGGGATCCTCCAAGAGACCCAGTACTTC
.	TRBJ2-3	TRBD1	TRBV30	CALRDRGTDTQYF	TGTGCTCTACGGGACAGGGGTACAGATACGCAGTATTTT
.	TRBJ2-6	.	TRBV7-9	CASSLEGSGANVLTF	TGTGCCAGCAGCTTAGAGGGTTCTGGGGCCAACGTCCTGACTTTC
.	TRBJ2-7	.	TRBV19	CASSISWVSYEQYF	TGTGCCAGTAGTATATCATGGGTCTCCTACGAGCAGTACTTC
.	TRBJ1-4	.	TRBV18	CASSARGEKLFF	TGTGCCAGCTCAGCCAGGGGTGAAAAACTGTTTTTT
.	TRBJ2-3	.	TRBV7-3	CASSFLGRGTDTQYF	TGTGCCAGCAGCTTTTTAGGGCGGGGCACAGATACGCAGTATTTT
.	TRBJ2-7	.	TRBV19	CASSQGGSVAGWNEQYF	TGTGCCAGTAGCCAAGGGGGTAGCGTCGCGGGATGGAACGAGCAGTACTTC
.	TRBJ2-7	TRBD2	TRBV11-3	CASSDPLAGNEQYF	TGTGCCAGCAGCGATCCACTAGCGGGAAACGAGCAGTACTTC
.	TRBJ2-1	.	TRBV5-8	CASSFTASGPHNEQFF	TGTGCCAGCAGCTTTACGGCCTCGGGGCCCCACAATGAGCAGTTCTTC
many	TRBJ2-1	TRBD1	TRBV24-1	CATSDPSGTGGNEQFF	TGTGCCACCAGTGACCCCTCCGGGACAGGGGGCAATGAGCAGTTCTTC
.	TRBJ2-7	.	TRBV18	CASSPSYEGTYEQYF	TGTGCCAGCTCGCCCTCCTATGAGGGGACCTACGAGCAGTACTTC
few	TRBJ1-5	TRBD1	TRBV30	CAWSGQGEGGNQPQHF	TGTGCCTGGAGCGGACAGGGAGAAGGAGGCAATCAGCCCCAGCATTTT
.	TRBJ2-3	TRBD2	TRBV7-3	CASRPSGSRDTQYF	TGTGCCTCCAGGCCTAGCGGGAGCAGAGATACGCAGTATTTT
.	TRBJ2-3	TRBD1	TRBV28	CASSRDRGTQYF	TGTGCCAGCAGTAGGGACAGAGGGACGCAGTATTTT
.	TRBJ2-7	.	TRBV3-1/TRBV3-2	CASSQEVGGTYEQYF	TGTGCCAGCAGCCAAGAGGTCGGCGGGACCTACGAGCAGTACTTC
once	TRBJ2-1	.	TRBV9	CASSVGETGVYNEQFF	TGTGCCAGCAGCGTGGGAGAGACAGGAGTCTACAATGAGCAGTTCTTC
.	TRBJ2-7	.	TRBV4-1	CASSPQGPLPYEQYF	TGCGCCAGCAGCCCACAGGGTCCCTTACCCTACGAGCAGTACTTC
.	TRBJ2-1	TRBD2	TRBV24-1	CATSDLGLAGYNEQFF	TGTGCCACCAGTGATTTAGGGCTAGCGGGGTACAATGAGCAGTTCTTC
.	TRBJ1-2	TRBD1	TRBV10-3	CAISGDSYGYTF	TGTGCCATCAGTGGGGACAGCTATGGCTACACCTTC
.	TRBJ1-1	.	TRBV5-1	CASSLRATRDTEAFF	TGCGCCAGCAGCTTGAGGGCCACCAGGGACACTGAAGCTTTCTTT
.	TRBJ1-5	.	TRBV6-5	CASRYRENQPQHF	TGTGCCAGCAGGTACAGGGAAAATCAGCCCCAGCATTTT
.	TRBJ1-2	TRBD1	TRBV6-5	CASSFGTGVNYGYTF	TGTGCCAGCAGTTTTGGGACAGGGGTTAACTATGGCTACACCTTC
.	TRBJ1-3	TRBD1	TRBV28	CASRETGAGNTIYF	TGTGCCAGCAGGGAAACAGGGGCTGGAAACACCATATATTTT
.	TRBJ2-1	.	TRBV11-2	CASSLGNEQFF	TGTGCCAGCAGCTTGGGCAATGAGCAGTTCTTC
.	TRBJ2-2	.	TRBV5-4	CASSLVANTGELFF	TGTGCCAGCAGCTTGGTGGCGAACACCGGGGAGCTGTTTTTT
.	TRBJ2-5	.	TRBV7-9	CASSVLVQETQYF	TGTGCCAGCAGCGTTCTAGTCCAAGAGACCCAGTACTTC
.	TRBJ2-1	TRBD1	TRBV6-2/TRBV6-3	CASSYRGQGLSPDDEQFF	TGTGCCAGCAGTTACAGGGGACAGGGACTTTCGCCGGACGATGAGCAGTTCTTC
.	TRBJ2-7	.	TRBV30	CAWSPGVHEQYF	TGTGCCTGGAGCCCAGGGGTCCACGAGCAGTACTTC
.	TRBJ1-6	TRBD1	TRBV27	CASSLDRNNSPLHF	TGTGCCAGCAGTTTGGACAGGAATAATTCACCCCTCCACTTT
.	TRBJ2-7	.	TRBV28	CASSLGLSSYEQYF	TGTGCCAGCAGTTTGGGACTCAGCTCCTACGAGCAGTACTTC
.	TRBJ2-1	TRBD2	TRBV6-5	CASSVAGGPNEQFF	TGTGCCAGCAGCGTAGCGGGGGGGCCGAATGAGCAGTTCTTC
.	TRBJ2-7	.	TRBV7-9	CASSLSVSSYEQYF	TGTGCCAGCAGCTTATCGGTCAGCTCCTACGAGCAGTACTTC
.	TRBJ2-7	.	TRBV9	CASSASRDGAYEQYF	TGTGCCAGCAGCGCCTCCAGGGACGGAGCCTACGAGCAGTACTTC
.	TRBJ2-1	.	TRBV19	CASSIRAAYNEQFF	TGTGCCAGTAGTATTAGAGCTGCCTACAATGAGCAGTTCTTC
.	TRBJ1-4	.	TRBV28	CASSSPSTNEKLFF	TGTGCCAGCAGCTCCCCTTCGACTAATGAAAAACTGTTTTTT
.	TRBJ2-5	TRBD1	TRBV13	CASSLSTVRGTGGETQYF	TGTGCCAGCAGCCTATCAACCGTAAGAGGGACAGGGGGAGAGACCCAGTACTTC
.	TRBJ2-7	TRBD1	TRBV2	CASRNHGQGGGEQYF	TGTGCCAGCAGGAACCACGGACAGGGAGGAGGGGAGCAGTACTTC